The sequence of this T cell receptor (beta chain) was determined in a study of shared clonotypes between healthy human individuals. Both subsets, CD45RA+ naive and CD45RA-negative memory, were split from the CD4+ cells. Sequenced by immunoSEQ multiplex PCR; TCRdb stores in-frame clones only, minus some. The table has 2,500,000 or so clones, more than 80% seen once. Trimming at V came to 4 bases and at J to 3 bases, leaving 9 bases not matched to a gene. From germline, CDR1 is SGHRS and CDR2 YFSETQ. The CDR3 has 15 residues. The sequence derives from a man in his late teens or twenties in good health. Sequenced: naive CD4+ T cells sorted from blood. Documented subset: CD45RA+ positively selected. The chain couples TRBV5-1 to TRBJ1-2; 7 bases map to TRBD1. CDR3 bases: TGCGCCAGCAGCGTCAGGACAGGCGACTACTATGGCTACACCTTC. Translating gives CASSVRTGDYYGYTF.